This is a list of T cell receptor beta chains from one sample in a study of chemoradiotherapy in HPV16-positive cancers. This table comes from immunoSEQ multiplex PCR, and its TCRdb copy is limited to in-frame clones, with some not included. In the table there are 20,000 to 25,000 clones, 94% of which are singletons. The specimen was obtained from a patient who underwent chemoradiotherapy. The receptors here all came from a human donor with HPV-associated anogenital cancer. Each CDR3 is given with its conserved first and last residue. A D gene is named only where the DNA matches it firmly. The listing skips clone size in some rows; elsewhere it reads once, few, many or a size class.

TRBJ1-3 | TRBD1 | TRBV5-1 | - | TGCGCCAGCAGCTTGGAGACAGGGGGCGCGTCTGGAAACACCATATATTTT | CASSLETGGASGNTIYF
TRBJ1-1 | - | TRBV27 | - | TGTGCCAGCAGCCGTCGCGGATCGGAAGCTTTCTTT | CASSRRGSEAFF
TRBJ2-3 | - | TRBV9 | - | TGTGCCAGCAGCGTAGGCATCGGTACTAGCACAGATACGCAGTATTTT | CASSVGIGTSTDTQYF
TRBJ2-1 | - | TRBV4-3 | - | TGCGCCAGCAGCCCCAGAGGCGGCGGCTACAATGAGCAGTTCTTC | CASSPRGGGYNEQFF
TRBJ1-1 | - | TRBV30 | once | TGTGCCTGGAGGCAGGGACAGAACACTGAAGCTTTCTTT | CAWRQGQNTEAFF
TRBJ2-5 | - | TRBV2 | once | TGTGCCAGCGAGGGGCTACAAGAGACCCAGTACTTC | CASEGLQETQYF
TRBJ1-1 | - | TRBV6-1 | - | TGTGCCAGCAGTGAAAGGGTAGTGAACACTGAAGCTTTCTTT | CASSERVVNTEAFF
TRBJ1-2 | - | TRBV6-6 | - | TGTGCCAGCACCTCGCCAGGAAACTATGGCTACACCTTC | CASTSPGNYGYTF
TRBJ2-2 | TRBD2 | TRBV4-2 | - | TGTGCCAGCAGCCAGCTTAGCGGGAGCGACACCGGGGAGCTGTTTTTT | CASSQLSGSDTGELFF
TRBJ1-2 | - | TRBV6-1 | - | TGTGCCAGCCAGCAGGGACATGGCTACACCTTC | CASQQGHGYTF
TRBJ2-2 | TRBD2 | TRBV15 | once | TGTGCCACCAGCAGAAGACTAGCGGTCAACACCGGGGAGCTGTTTTTT | CATSRRLAVNTGELFF
TRBJ1-1 | - | TRBV28 | - | TGTGCCAGCAGCCCTCCGACGGGACACCCTGAAGCTTTCTTT | CASSPPTGHPEAFF
TRBJ2-1 | - | TRBV11-3 | - | TGTGCCAGCAGCTTAGTTGGGGGCACGACCGGGAATGAGCAGTTCTTC | CASSLVGGTTGNEQFF
TRBJ2-5 | TRBD2 | TRBV5-1 | - | TGCGCCAGCAGCTTGTTCAGCGGGAGCAGTCAAGAGACCCAGTACTTC | CASSLFSGSSQETQYF
TRBJ1-6 | - | TRBV27 | - | TGTGCCAGCAGTCCTCGGGACCAACCCCTCCACTTT | CASSPRDQPLHF
TRBJ2-7 | - | TRBV4-1 | - | TGCGCCAGCAGCTCCTACAGTGATAGCTCCTACGAGCAGTACTTC | CASSSYSDSSYEQYF
TRBJ2-5 | - | TRBV19 | - | TGTGCCAGCCAGGCCACCGGGGCGTTCCAAGAGACCCAGTACTTC | CASQATGAFQETQYF
TRBJ1-5 | TRBD1 | TRBV5-6 | - | TGTGCCAGCAGCAGCACGACAGGGGCTAGCAATCAGCCCCAGCATTTT | CASSSTTGASNQPQHF
TRBJ2-3 | - | TRBV5-1 | - | TGCGCCAGCAGCCCCACCGGCGGGGTTGGCACAGATACGCAGTATTTT | CASSPTGGVGTDTQYF
TRBJ1-2 | - | TRBV5-1 | few | TGCGCCAGCAGCATGACCGGGACTCAAGGGAGTGGCTACACCTTC | CASSMTGTQGSGYTF
TRBJ1-4 | - | TRBV5-1 | - | TGCGCCAGCAGCTTGGCGGCGGATGAAAAACTGTTTTTT | CASSLAADEKLFF
TRBJ1-5 | - | TRBV7-9 | - | TGTGCCAGCAGCTTAGTTCAGGCCCCTAGCAATCAGCCCCAGCATTTT | CASSLVQAPSNQPQHF
TRBJ1-2 | TRBD1 | TRBV7-2 | - | TGTGCCAGCAGCTTAATGGACAGGGGCTATGGCTACACCTTC | CASSLMDRGYGYTF
TRBJ2-1 | TRBD2 | TRBV9 | once | TGTGCCAGCAGCCTAAGACTAGCGGTGGGGGAGCAGTTCTTC | CASSLRLAVGEQFF
TRBJ1-5 | - | TRBV6-1 | - | TGTGCCAGCAGTGGTACCCGGTCACGGGAGGGCCAGCCCCAGCATTTT | CASSGTRSREGQPQHF
TRBJ1-2 | TRBD1 | TRBV5-6 | - | TGTGCCAGCAGCTTGGACAGGGGGAAATCGGCATATGGCTACACCTTC | CASSLDRGKSAYGYTF
TRBJ2-7 | - | TRBV25-1 | - | TGTGCCAGCAGTGGGAACACCTACGAGCAGTACTTC | CASSGNTYEQYF
TRBJ2-2 | TRBD1 | TRBV5-1 | few | TGCGCCAGCAGCTTTGGAGACAGGGGGACGGGGGAGCTGTTTTTT | CASSFGDRGTGELFF
TRBJ1-1 | TRBD1 | TRBV2 | - | TGTGCCAGCAGTGTTATCCTGACAGGGGAGAGCACTGAAGCTTTCTTT | CASSVILTGESTEAFF
TRBJ1-1 | - | TRBV7-6 | few | TGTGCCAGCAGCTTACTATTAGGAGGTGGCACTGAAGCTTTCTTT | CASSLLLGGGTEAFF
TRBJ1-1 | - | TRBV6-5 | - | TGTGCCAGCAGTTACGAAACTCGCACTGAAGCTTTCTTT | CASSYETRTEAFF
TRBJ2-1 | TRBD2 | TRBV29-1 | - | TGCAGCGTGCCGGCCCAAGGACTAGCGGGAACCAATGAGCAGTTCTTC | CSVPAQGLAGTNEQFF
TRBJ1-5 | TRBD1 | TRBV6-1 | - | TGTGCCAGCAGGGGACAGATCAGCAATCAGCCCCAGCATTTT | CASRGQISNQPQHF
TRBJ2-7 | - | TRBV5-1 | - | TGCGCCAGCAGACTTACCGGGACGAACTCCTACGAGCAGTACTTC | CASRLTGTNSYEQYF
TRBJ1-1 | TRBD1 | TRBV5-1 | once | TGCGCCAGCAGCTTGGATGGACAGGGGATGGGGGCTGAAGCTTTCTTT | CASSLDGQGMGAEAFF
TRBJ1-3 | - | TRBV5-1 | - | TGCGCCAGCAGCTCCACAGGGATTTCTGGAAACACTATATATTTT | CASSSTGISGNTIYF
TRBJ2-7 | TRBD1 | TRBV19 | - | TGTGCCAGTAGTCAGAGCCGGGACAGGGCCGAGCAGTACTTC | CASSQSRDRAEQYF
TRBJ2-7 | - | TRBV5-1 | - | TGCGCCAGCAGCCTGGAATACGAGCAGTACTTC | CASSLEYEQYF
TRBJ2-3 | - | TRBV11-2 | - | TGTGCCAGCAGCCCTAGCCTAGCAGCAGATACGCAGTATTTT | CASSPSLAADTQYF
TRBJ2-2 | TRBD2 | TRBV6-6 | - | TGTGCCAGCAGACCAGGACTAGCGGGCAGCGGGGAGCTGTTTTTT | CASRPGLAGSGELFF
TRBJ1-1 | TRBD1 | TRBV9 | - | TGTGCCAGCAGCCCCAGGACAGGGGAGAACACTGAAGCTTTCTTT | CASSPRTGENTEAFF
TRBJ1-4 | - | TRBV10-1 | - | TGCGCCAGCAGAACGGGGCAGGAGAAGGAAAAACTGTTTTTT | CASRTGQEKEKLFF
TRBJ2-6 | - | TRBV7-3 | once | TGTGCCAGCAGCTTGCAGTCTGGGGCCAACGTCCTGACTTTC | CASSLQSGANVLTF
TRBJ1-1 | - | TRBV9 | - | TGTGCCAGCAGCCCCCCCGGGGATATGAACACTGAAGCTTTCTTT | CASSPPGDMNTEAFF
TRBJ1-3 | - | TRBV5-1 | - | TGCGCCAGCAGCTTGCAGGGTTTGGGAAACACCATATATTTT | CASSLQGLGNTIYF
TRBJ1-2 | - | TRBV2 | - | TGTGCCAGCAGTGAAAACGTAGGGGGGGGCCTCTATGGCTACACCTTC | CASSENVGGGLYGYTF
TRBJ2-7 | - | TRBV28 | - | TGTGCCAGCAGTATATTATCCTACGAGCAGTACTTC | CASSILSYEQYF
TRBJ2-7 | TRBD1 | TRBV28 | - | TGTGCCAGCAGTGAAGTACAGGGGGCGCGGAGGAGTTACGAGCAGTACTTC | CASSEVQGARRSYEQYF
TRBJ1-5 | - | TRBV19 | once | TGTGCCAGTACCAACCTCGGCAATCAGCCCCAGCATTTT | CASTNLGNQPQHF
TRBJ2-1 | TRBD1 | TRBV14 | - | TGTGCCAGCAGCCCAAGCTTGGGACAGAACCTTTACAATGAGCAGTTCTTC | CASSPSLGQNLYNEQFF
TRBJ1-3 | - | TRBV2 | - | TGTGCCAGCAGTGAAAGAAGCTCTGGAAACACCATATATTTT | CASSERSSGNTIYF
TRBJ2-1 | - | TRBV9 | - | TGTGCCAGCAGCGGCGCATATAGCTCCTACAATGAGCAGTTCTTC | CASSGAYSSYNEQFF